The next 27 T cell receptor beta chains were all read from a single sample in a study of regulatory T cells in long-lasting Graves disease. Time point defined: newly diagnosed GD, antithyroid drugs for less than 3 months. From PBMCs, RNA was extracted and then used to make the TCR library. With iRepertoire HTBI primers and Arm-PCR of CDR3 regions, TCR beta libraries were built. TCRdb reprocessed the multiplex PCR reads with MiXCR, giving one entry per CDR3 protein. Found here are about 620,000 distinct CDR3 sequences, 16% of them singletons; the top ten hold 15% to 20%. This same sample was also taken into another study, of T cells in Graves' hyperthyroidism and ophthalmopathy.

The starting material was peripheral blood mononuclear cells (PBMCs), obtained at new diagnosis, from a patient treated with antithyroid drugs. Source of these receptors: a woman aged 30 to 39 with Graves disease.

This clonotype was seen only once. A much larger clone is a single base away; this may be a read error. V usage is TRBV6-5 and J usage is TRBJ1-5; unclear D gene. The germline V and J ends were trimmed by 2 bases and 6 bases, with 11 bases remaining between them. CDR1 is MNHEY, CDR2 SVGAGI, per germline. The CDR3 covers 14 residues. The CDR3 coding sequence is TGTGCCAGCAGTTACGCCCCGTCGGGTCAGCCCCAGCATTTT. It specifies CASSYAPSGQPQHF.

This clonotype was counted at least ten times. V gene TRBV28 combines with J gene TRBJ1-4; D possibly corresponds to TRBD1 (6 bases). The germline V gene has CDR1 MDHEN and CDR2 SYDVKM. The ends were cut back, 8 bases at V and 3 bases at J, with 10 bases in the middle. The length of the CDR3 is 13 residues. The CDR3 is CASEDSPNEKLFF. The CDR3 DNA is TGTGCCAGCGAGGACAGCCCTAATGAAAAACTGTTTTTT.

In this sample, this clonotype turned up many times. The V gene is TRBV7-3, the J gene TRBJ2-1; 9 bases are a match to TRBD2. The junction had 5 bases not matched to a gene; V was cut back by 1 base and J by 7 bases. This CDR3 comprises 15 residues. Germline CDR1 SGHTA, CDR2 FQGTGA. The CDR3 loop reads CASSLIAGVGNEQFF. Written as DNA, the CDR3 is TGTGCCAGCAGCTTAATAGCGGGAGTTGGTAATGAGCAGTTCTTC.

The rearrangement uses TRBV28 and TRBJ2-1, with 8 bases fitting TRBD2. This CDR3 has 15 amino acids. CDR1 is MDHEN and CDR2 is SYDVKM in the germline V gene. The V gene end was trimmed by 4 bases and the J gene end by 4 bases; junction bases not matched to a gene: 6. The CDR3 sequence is CASSWGLERYNEQFF. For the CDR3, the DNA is TGTGCCAGCAGTTGGGGACTAGAGAGATACAATGAGCAGTTCTTC.

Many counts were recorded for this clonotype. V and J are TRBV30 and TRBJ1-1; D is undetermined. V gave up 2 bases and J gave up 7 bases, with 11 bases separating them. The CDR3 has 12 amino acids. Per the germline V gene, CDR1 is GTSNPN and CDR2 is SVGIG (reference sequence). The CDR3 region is CAWSSGIREAFF. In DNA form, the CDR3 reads TGTGCCTGGAGTTCGGGCATCCGTGAAGCTTTCTTT.

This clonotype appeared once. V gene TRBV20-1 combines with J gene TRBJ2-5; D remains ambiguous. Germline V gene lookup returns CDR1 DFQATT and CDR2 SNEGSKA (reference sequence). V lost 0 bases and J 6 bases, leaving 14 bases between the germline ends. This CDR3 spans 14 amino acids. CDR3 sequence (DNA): TGCAGTGCTAGAGATTTCGGTGGGTGGCAGACCCAGTACTTC. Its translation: CSARDFGGWQTQYF.

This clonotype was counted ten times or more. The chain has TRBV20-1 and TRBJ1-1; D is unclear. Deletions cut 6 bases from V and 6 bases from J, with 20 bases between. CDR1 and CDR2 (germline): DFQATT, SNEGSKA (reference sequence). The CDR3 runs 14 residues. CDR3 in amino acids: CSAPGQYKVAEAFF. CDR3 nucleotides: TGCAGTGCCCCGGGTCAATACAAGGTCGCTGAAGCTTTCTTT.

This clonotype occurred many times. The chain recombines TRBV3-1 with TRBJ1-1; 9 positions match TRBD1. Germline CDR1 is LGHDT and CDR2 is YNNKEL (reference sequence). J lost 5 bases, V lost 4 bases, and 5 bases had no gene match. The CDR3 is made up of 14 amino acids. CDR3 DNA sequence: TGTGCCAGCAGCCGTACAGGGGGCGTAACTGAAGCTTTCTTT. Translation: CASSRTGGVTEAFF. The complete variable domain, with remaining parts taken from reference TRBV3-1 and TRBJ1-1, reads DTAVSQTPKYLVTQMGNDKSIKCEQNLGHDTMYWYKQDSKKFLKIMFSYNNKELIINETVPNRFSPKSPDKAHLNLHINSLELGDSAVYFCASSRTGGVTEAFFGQGTRLTVV.

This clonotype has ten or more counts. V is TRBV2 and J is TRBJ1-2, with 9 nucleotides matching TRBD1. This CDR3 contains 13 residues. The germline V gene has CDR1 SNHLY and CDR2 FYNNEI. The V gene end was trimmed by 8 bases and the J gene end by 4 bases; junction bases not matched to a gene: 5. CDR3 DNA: TGTGCCAGCTGGACAGGGGACAGCTATGGCTACACCTTC. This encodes CASWTGDSYGYTF.

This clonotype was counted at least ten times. In DNA, the CDR3 is TGTGCCAGCAGACAGGGGGCGAGTGATGAGCAGTTCTTC. Translation gives CASRQGASDEQFF. The gene calls are TRBV3-1 and TRBJ2-1, with 9 bases fitting TRBD1. The V gene's germline CDR1 is LGHDT and CDR2 YNNKEL (reference sequence). The V segment lost 6 bases and the J segment 8 bases; nucleotides outside the gene matches: 5. The CDR3 has 13 residues.

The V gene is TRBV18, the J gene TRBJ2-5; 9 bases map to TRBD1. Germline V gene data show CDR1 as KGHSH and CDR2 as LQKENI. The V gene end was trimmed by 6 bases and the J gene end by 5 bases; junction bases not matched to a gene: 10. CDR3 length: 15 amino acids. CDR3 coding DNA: TGTGCCAGCTCGTCCAACAGGGGGCATTCGGAGACCCAGTACTTC. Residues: CASSSNRGHSETQYF.

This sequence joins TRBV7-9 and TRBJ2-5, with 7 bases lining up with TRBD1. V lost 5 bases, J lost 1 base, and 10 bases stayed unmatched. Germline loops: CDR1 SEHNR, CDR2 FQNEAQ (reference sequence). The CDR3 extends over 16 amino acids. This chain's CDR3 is CASSVPGTASQETQYF. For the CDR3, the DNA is TGTGCCAGCAGCGTACCTGGGACAGCGTCCCAAGAGACCCAGTACTTC.

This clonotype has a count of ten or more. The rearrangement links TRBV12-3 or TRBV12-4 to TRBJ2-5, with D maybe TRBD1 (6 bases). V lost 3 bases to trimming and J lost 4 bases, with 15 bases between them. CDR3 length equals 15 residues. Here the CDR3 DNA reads TGTGCCAGCAGTTTTCGGCAGGGGCAAAGAGAGACCCAGTACTTC. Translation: CASSFRQGQRETQYF.

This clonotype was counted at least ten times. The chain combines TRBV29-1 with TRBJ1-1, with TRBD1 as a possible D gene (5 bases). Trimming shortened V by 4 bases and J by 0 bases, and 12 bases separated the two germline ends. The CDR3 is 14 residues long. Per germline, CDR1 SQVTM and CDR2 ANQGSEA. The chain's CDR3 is CSVVYWGMNTEAFF. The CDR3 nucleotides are TGCAGCGTTGTTTACTGGGGGATGAACACTGAAGCTTTCTTT.

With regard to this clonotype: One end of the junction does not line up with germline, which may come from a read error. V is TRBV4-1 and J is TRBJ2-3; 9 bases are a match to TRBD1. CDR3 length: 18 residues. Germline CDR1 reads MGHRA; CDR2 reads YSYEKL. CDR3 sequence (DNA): TGTGCCAGCAGCCACCCCGACAGGGGGGAGCCTAGCGCTAATACGCAGTATTTT. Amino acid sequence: CASSHPDRGEPSANTQYF.

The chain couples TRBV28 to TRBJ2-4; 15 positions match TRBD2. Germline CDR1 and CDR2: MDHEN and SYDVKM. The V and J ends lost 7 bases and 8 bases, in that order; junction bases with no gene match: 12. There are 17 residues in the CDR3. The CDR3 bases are TGTGCCAGCACCATCCCGGGACTAGCGGGAGGCGCGGACATTCAGTACTTC. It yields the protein CASTIPGLAGGADIQYF.

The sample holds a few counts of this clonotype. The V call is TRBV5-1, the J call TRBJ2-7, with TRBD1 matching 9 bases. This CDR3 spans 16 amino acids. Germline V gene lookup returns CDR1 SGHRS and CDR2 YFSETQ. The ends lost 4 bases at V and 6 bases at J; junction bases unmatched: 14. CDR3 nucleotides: TGCGCCAGCAGCCCGGGGGATTGGGACAGGGCAGGCGAGCAGTACTTC. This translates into CASSPGDWDRAGEQYF.

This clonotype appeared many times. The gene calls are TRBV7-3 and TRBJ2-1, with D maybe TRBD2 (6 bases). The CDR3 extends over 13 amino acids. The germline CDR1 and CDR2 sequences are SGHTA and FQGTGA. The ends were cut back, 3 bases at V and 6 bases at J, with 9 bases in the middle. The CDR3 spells CASSFGGANEQFF. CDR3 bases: TGTGCCAGCAGCTTCGGGGGAGCCAATGAGCAGTTCTTC. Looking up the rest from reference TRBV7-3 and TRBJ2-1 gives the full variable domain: GAGVSQTPSNKVTEKGKYVELRCDPISGHTALYWYRQSLGQGPEFLIYFQGTGAADDSGLPNDRFFAVRPEGSVSTLKIQRTERGDSAVYLCASSFGGANEQFFGPGTRLTVL.

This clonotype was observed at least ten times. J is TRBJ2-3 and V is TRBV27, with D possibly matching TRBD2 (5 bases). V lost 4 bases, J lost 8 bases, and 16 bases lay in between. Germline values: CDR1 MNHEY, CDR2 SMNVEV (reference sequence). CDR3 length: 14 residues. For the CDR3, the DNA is TGTGCCAGCAGTTCGAACACACGGGGTGGTACGCAGTATTTT. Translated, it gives CASSSNTRGGTQYF.

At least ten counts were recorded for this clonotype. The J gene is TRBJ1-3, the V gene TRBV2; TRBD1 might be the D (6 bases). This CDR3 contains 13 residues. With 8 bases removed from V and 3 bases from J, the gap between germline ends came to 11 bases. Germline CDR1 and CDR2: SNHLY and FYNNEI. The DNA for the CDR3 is TGTGCCAGCGCAGGGGAGCGTGGAAACACCATATATTTT. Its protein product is CASAGERGNTIYF.

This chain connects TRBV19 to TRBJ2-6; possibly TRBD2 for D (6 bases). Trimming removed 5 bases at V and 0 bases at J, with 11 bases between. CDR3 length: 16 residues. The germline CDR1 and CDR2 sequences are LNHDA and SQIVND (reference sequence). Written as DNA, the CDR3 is TGTGCCAGTAGTCAGGTGGGGGGCTCTGGGGCCAACGTCCTGACTTTC. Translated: CASSQVGGSGANVLTF.

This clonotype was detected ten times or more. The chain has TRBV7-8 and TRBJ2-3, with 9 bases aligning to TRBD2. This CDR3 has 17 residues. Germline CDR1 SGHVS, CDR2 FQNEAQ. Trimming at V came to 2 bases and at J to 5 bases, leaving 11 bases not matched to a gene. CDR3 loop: CASSLYRSSGTQDTQYF. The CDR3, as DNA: TGTGCCAGCAGCTTATATAGGTCTAGCGGGACCCAAGATACGCAGTATTTT.

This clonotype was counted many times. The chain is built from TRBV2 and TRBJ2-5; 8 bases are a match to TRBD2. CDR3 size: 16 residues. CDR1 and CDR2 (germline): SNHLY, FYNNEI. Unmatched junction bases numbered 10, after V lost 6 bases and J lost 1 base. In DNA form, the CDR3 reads TGTGCCAGCAGGATAGGGCGGGGGGTACTCCAAGAGACCCAGTACTTC. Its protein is CASRIGRGVLQETQYF.

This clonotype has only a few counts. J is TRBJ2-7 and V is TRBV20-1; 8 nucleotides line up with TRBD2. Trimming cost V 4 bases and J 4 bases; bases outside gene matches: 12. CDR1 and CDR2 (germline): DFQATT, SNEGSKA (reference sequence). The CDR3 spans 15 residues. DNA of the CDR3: TGCAGTGCTACCGGGACTAGTCTATTTTCTTACGAGCAGTACTTC. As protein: CSATGTSLFSYEQYF.

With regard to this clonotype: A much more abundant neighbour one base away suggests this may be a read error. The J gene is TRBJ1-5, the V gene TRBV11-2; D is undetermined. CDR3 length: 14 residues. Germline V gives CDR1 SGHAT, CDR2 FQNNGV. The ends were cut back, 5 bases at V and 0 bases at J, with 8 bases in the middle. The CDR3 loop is CASSQEASNQPQHF. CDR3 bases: TGTGCCAGCAGCCAAGAGGCTAGCAATCAGCCCCAGCATTTT.

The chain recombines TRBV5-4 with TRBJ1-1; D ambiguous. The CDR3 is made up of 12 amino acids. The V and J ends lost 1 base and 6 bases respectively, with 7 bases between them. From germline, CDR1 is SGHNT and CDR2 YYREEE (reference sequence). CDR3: CASSLSSAEAFF. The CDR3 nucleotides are TGTGCCAGCAGCTTGTCTTCCGCTGAAGCTTTCTTT.

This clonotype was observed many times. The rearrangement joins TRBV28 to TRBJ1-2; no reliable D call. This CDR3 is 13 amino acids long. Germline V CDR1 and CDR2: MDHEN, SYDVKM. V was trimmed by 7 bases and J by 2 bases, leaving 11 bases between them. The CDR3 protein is CASIGQANYGYTF. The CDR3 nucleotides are TGTGCCAGCATTGGGCAGGCAAACTATGGCTACACCTTC.